The T cell receptor beta chain under discussion was sequenced for a study of cytomegalovirus exposure and HLA in healthy donors. Study-wide results and limits: Later on, a genetic analysis was performed. It linked a missense variant in DCLRE1C with V- and J-gene trimming of TCR beta. Equally common other TCR beta chains were less clonally expanded than HLA-associated ones, a later analysis found.

With 60 Vbeta and 13 Jbeta primers, the PCR was carried out. Profiling relied on immunoSEQ multiplex PCR, and the TCRdb table lists in-frame clones only, not all of them. The sample records around 120,000 clones, 70% to 80% being singletons. This donor's CMV serostatus went unrecorded. To note about this clone: The target antigen is unknown.

Germline CDR1 MNHEY, CDR2 SVGAGI. There are 14 residues in the CDR3. Trimming at V came to 5 bases and at J to 5 bases, leaving 6 bases not matched to a gene. V usage is TRBV6-5 and J usage is TRBJ1-2, with 9 positions matching TRBD1. The clonotype was recovered from a human donor in good health. The specimen was PBMCs. The CDR3 protein is CASSETGTGYGYTF. Written as DNA, the CDR3 is TGTGCCAGCAGTGAAACCGGGACAGGGTATGGCTACACCTTC.